The TCR beta chain described here comes from a study of CD8 T cells in Susac syndrome. Study outcomes and limitations: The study's TCR sequencing and HLA analysis covered a relatively small number of individuals, and the study acknowledged this.

Controls were healthy donors chosen to match patients in age and sex. In the case of this clonotype: The antigen is undetermined.

Germline V lookup: CDR1 MNHEY, CDR2 SMNVEV (reference sequence). The V end lost 6 bases, the J end lost 3 bases, and 12 bases lay between the germline ends. CDR3 length: 13 residues. RNA totalling about 0.45 to 1 ug underwent reverse transcription with random hexamers. TCRdb re-called the immunoSEQ multiplex PCR reads through MiXCR, storing one row per CDR3 protein. Of about 190,000 distinct CDR3 sequences listed, about 94% are singletons. The J gene is TRBJ2-7, the V gene TRBV27; possible D gene TRBD1, 5 bases. The source is a human donor in good health. Sequenced: CD4+ T cells from PBMCs. CDR3 protein: CASSDRADYEQYF. The CDR3 region has the DNA TGTGCCAGCAGCGACAGAGCCGACTACGAGCAGTACTTC.